This TCR beta chain originates from a study of blood T cells in healthy people across ages. Study-wide context: Per two T cells, about one barcoded beta molecule was captured through template switching.

This clonotype was recorded a few times. Antigen: not known. General study results and limits: The long-lived group displayed more naive CD4+ cells, plus higher diversity, than the aged donors did. TCR beta diversity, measured per million T cells, fell in a roughly linear way with age.

Primers used in a second PCR of about 7 to 12 cycles were a sample-barcoded 5' primer and a J-beta primer mix. Each cDNA molecule was tagged by a template-switch adaptor that had 12 random nucleotides. Each CDR3 protein is one row after TCRdb ran MiXCR on the 5' RACE reads. The sample lists around 850,000 distinct CDR3 sequences, 35% to 40% seen once, with 10% to 15% in the top ten. CDR1 is DFQATT, CDR2 SNEGSKA, per germline (reference sequence). V was cut by 1 base and J by 3 bases, with 7 bases left in between. This CDR3 is 13 amino acids long. Material: blood. The V and J genes are TRBV20-1 and TRBJ1-5; D gene uncertain. The receptor's source is a man younger than 35 in good health. This CDR3 reads CSARAAVNQPQHF. The CDR3 DNA follows: TGCAGTGCTAGAGCCGCAGTCAATCAGCCCCAGCATTTT.